These 29 T cell receptor beta chains were all obtained from the same sample, sequenced in a study of cytomegalovirus exposure and HLA in healthy donors (TCRdb year 2017). Receptor amplification or capture employed the immunoSEQ multiplex PCR assay. A mixture of 60 forward primers for TCR Vbeta segments and 13 reverse primers for TCR Jbeta segments was used in the multiplex PCR. Not all clones reach the TCRdb copy of this immuneACCESS table, which keeps in-frame sequences only. Checked studies attribute under half of the gap to unresolved V genes and leave the rest unexplained. Here the sample has 150,000 to 200,000 clones; around 75% occur a single time. The top ten clones comprise 2.5% to 3.5% of the sample. Sequencing was carried out using PBMCs. These receptors originate from a male donor in good health and CMV-seronegative.

V gene TRBV7-2 combines with J gene TRBJ2-7; tentative D call: TRBD1 (6 bases). The V gene's germline CDR1 is SGHTA and CDR2 FQGNSA. V dropped 4 bases and J dropped 0 bases, with 10 bases sitting between them. The CDR3 length is 14 residues. CDR3 region: CASSSRGSSYEQYF. The CDR3 region has the DNA TGTGCCAGCAGCTCCAGGGGAAGCTCCTACGAGCAGTACTTC.

The chain uses TRBV6-5 and TRBJ2-2; D is perhaps TRBD1 (6 bases). The CDR3 loop spans 15 amino acids. Trimming took off 6 bases at V and 2 bases at J, with 13 bases between the two ends. Germline CDR1 reads MNHEY; CDR2 reads SVGAGI. The CDR3 nucleotides read TGTGCCAGCAGCCCGCCGGGACACAACACCGGGGAGCTGTTTTTT. Its translation: CASSPPGHNTGELFF.

This clone has a single count. CDR3 nucleotide sequence: TGTGCCAGCAGCTCAATGACTAGCGGGACCTACGAGCAGTACTTC. This gives the protein CASSSMTSGTYEQYF. This rearrangement joins TRBV7-9 to TRBJ2-7; TRBD2 matches at 11 bases. CDR1 and CDR2 from the germline V gene are SEHNR and FQNEAQ (reference sequence). This CDR3 comprises 15 residues. V trimming: 4 bases; J trimming: 2 bases; junction bases outside the gene matches: 4.

This chain joins TRBV4-2 and TRBJ2-2; 9 nucleotides agree with TRBD1. The germline V gene has CDR1 LGHNA and CDR2 YNFKEQ. The CDR3 totals 16 residues. The ends lost 3 bases at V and 0 bases at J; junction bases unmatched: 2. The CDR3 DNA sequence: TGTGCCAGCAGCCAGGGGACAGGGTCGAACACCGGGGAGCTGTTTTTT. Translation gives CASSQGTGSNTGELFF.

This chain connects TRBV14 to TRBJ2-1; the match to TRBD2 covers 11 bases. Germline trimming cut 1 base from V and 7 bases from J; bases unmatched to any gene: 6. Germline loops: CDR1 SGHDN, CDR2 FVKESK. The CDR3 length is 16 residues. CDR3 region: CASSQVLAGGQNEQFF. The CDR3 coding sequence is TGTGCCAGCAGCCAAGTCTTAGCGGGAGGGCAGAATGAGCAGTTCTTC.

To note about this clone: This same CDR3 is encoded by further DNA sequences in the sample. The CDR3 nucleotides are TGTGCCAGCAGCAGCTCAGAGACCCAGTACTTC. It encodes CASSSSETQYF. The genes are TRBV11-2 and TRBJ2-5; D not certain. CDR1 is SGHAT and CDR2 is FQNNGV in the germline V gene. Trimming pared 5 bases from V and 4 bases from J, leaving 5 bases between. This CDR3 is built from 11 residues.

This clone was recorded only once. This chain connects TRBV28 to TRBJ1-3; D is ambiguous. Germline V gives CDR1 MDHEN, CDR2 SYDVKM. The CDR3 covers 17 residues. V was clipped by 5 bases and J by 0 bases, with 17 bases between them. CDR3 residues: CASSPPGRASSGNTIYF. The DNA for the CDR3 is TGTGCCAGCAGTCCGCCGGGGAGGGCCTCCTCTGGAAACACCATATATTTT.

The rearrangement uses TRBV19 and TRBJ2-1; 7 bases are shared with TRBD1. V lost 5 bases and J lost 6; bases outside the gene matches: 7. Germline assignment: CDR1 LNHDA and CDR2 SQIVND (reference sequence). This CDR3 has 14 amino acids. The CDR3 bases are TGTGCCAGTAGTTTTCCCACAGGGGCCAATGAGCAGTTCTTC. It translates to CASSFPTGANEQFF. Full variable domain (outside the CDR3, taken from reference TRBV19 and TRBJ2-1): DGGITQSPKYLFRKEGQNVTLSCEQNLNHDAMYWYRQDPGQGLRLIYYSQIVNDFQKGDIAEGYSVSREKKESFPLTVTSAQKNPTAFYLCASSFPTGANEQFFGPGTRLTVL.

This chain links TRBV7-6 with TRBJ1-1; D may be TRBD1 (5 bases). Germline CDR1 and CDR2: SGHVS and FNYEAQ. The CDR3 covers 14 residues. Trimming took 1 base from V and 5 from J, leaving 11 bases between them. CDR3 protein: CASSLEQASTEAFF. CDR3 in DNA: TGTGCCAGCAGCTTAGAACAGGCCAGTACTGAAGCTTTCTTT.

The rearrangement uses TRBV4-3 and TRBJ2-3; 7 bases fit TRBD2. This CDR3 comprises 17 residues. With 0 bases clipped from V and 0 bases from J, the junction kept 6 bases outside the gene matches. The germline V gene has CDR1 LGHNA and CDR2 YSLEER. DNA of the CDR3: TGCGCCAGCAGCCAAGAGCTTCTAGCGGATAGCACAGATACGCAGTATTTT. Translation: CASSQELLADSTDTQYF.

The CDR3 reads CASSPPRGGADVATPGELFF. The CDR3 DNA reads TGCGCCAGCAGTCCCCCACGAGGCGGCGCCGACGTAGCTACCCCCGGGGAGCTGTTTTTT. The rearrangement joins TRBV5-1 to TRBJ2-2; no clear D. Germline-derived CDR1 and CDR2 are SGHRS and YFSETQ. The CDR3 extends over 20 amino acids. V dropped 5 bases and J dropped 6 bases, with 32 bases sitting between them.

The gene calls are TRBV19 and TRBJ1-2, with D maybe TRBD1 (5 bases). The germline gives CDR1 LNHDA, CDR2 SQIVND (reference sequence). The V gene lost 3 bases and the J gene lost 4 bases, with 9 bases spanning the gap. CDR3 length: 13 residues. CDR3 coding DNA: TGTGCCAGTAGTATGACAGCGATCTATGGCTACACCTTC. Its protein is CASSMTAIYGYTF.

The CDR3: CASSSLLAGTGLNEQFF. CDR3 nucleotides: TGTGCCAGCAGTTCCCTTTTAGCGGGGACGGGCCTCAATGAGCAGTTCTTC. This chain links TRBV28 with TRBJ2-1; TRBD2 agrees at 8 bases. Per germline, CDR1 MDHEN and CDR2 SYDVKM. With V trimmed by 4 bases and J by 6 bases, 14 bases remained unmatched. This CDR3 region has 17 residues.

This clone occurred once. The chain has TRBV11-1 and TRBJ2-5; 9 bases line up with TRBD1. CDR1 is SGHAT, CDR2 FQDESV, per germline (reference sequence). The length of the CDR3 is 14 residues. The junction had 6 bases not matched to a gene; V was cut back by 5 bases and J by 5 bases. CDR3 protein: CASSRQGVYETQYF. DNA for the CDR3: TGTGCCAGCAGCCGACAGGGGGTTTACGAGACCCAGTACTTC.

V gene TRBV28 combines with J gene TRBJ2-7, with 7 nucleotides matching TRBD1. Germline values: CDR1 MDHEN, CDR2 SYDVKM. CDR3 size: 12 residues. V shed 6 bases, J shed 9 bases, and the junction held 8 bases outside the gene matches. The CDR3, as DNA: TGTGCCAGCAGCCCCTCAAGGGACAGGCAGTACTTC. This encodes CASSPSRDRQYF.

The V gene is TRBV15, the J gene TRBJ1-5, with TRBD1 identical over 9 bases. The trim removed 3 bases at V and 5 bases at J, leaving 5 bases unmatched. Germline V gene sequence: CDR1 LNHNV, CDR2 YYDKDF (reference sequence). This CDR3 comprises 15 residues. The CDR3 sequence: CATSSLRQGDQPQHF. CDR3 bases: TGTGCCACCAGCAGCCTAAGACAGGGGGATCAGCCCCAGCATTTT.

This clone has a handful of counts. CDR3 sequence (DNA): TGTGCCAGCAGTTTAAGATCCGCAGGGCCATATAGCAATCAGCCCCAGCATTTT. Translation: CASSLRSAGPYSNQPQHF. The J gene is TRBJ1-5, the V gene TRBV27; possibly TRBD1 for D (5 bases). V was cut by 2 bases and J by 0 bases, with 17 bases left in between. The CDR3 length is 18 residues. Per germline, CDR1 MNHEY and CDR2 SMNVEV (reference sequence).

The chain is built from TRBV28 and TRBJ2-3; D unresolved. Trimming pared 8 bases from V and 2 bases from J, leaving 5 bases between. CDR1 is MDHEN, CDR2 SYDVKM, per germline. CDR3 length equals 11 residues. CDR3 DNA sequence: TGTGCCAGCGAGAACACAGATACGCAGTATTTT. Translating gives CASENTDTQYF. Complete variable domain (other parts from reference TRBV28 and TRBJ2-3): DVKVTQSSRYLVKRTGEKVFLECVQDMDHENMFWYRQDPGLGLRLIYFSYDVKMKEKGDIPEGYSVSREKKERFSLILESASTNQTSMYLCASENTDTQYFGPGTRLTVL.

The V and J genes are TRBV7-3 and TRBJ2-5; D possibly corresponds to TRBD2 (5 bases). The CDR3 sequence is 14 residues long. From germline, CDR1 is SGHTA and CDR2 FQGTGA. V lost 2 bases, J lost 5 bases, and 12 bases lay in between. The CDR3 loop is CASSLRGMEETQYF. The CDR3 nucleotides are TGTGCCAGCAGCTTACGAGGGATGGAGGAGACCCAGTACTTC.

This clone was counted once. V and J are TRBV2 and TRBJ2-1, with TRBD1 matching 10 bases. The CDR3 is 15 residues long. CDR1 is SNHLY, CDR2 FYNNEI, per germline. The ends lost 6 bases at V and 7 bases at J; junction bases unmatched: 9. CDR3 amino acids: CASRGPGQGRNEQFF. The CDR3 nucleotides are TGTGCCAGCAGGGGACCGGGACAGGGGAGAAATGAGCAGTTCTTC.

This clone was seen more than once but under ten times. V usage is TRBV5-1 and J usage is TRBJ2-7; no reliable D call. Germline CDR1 SGHRS, CDR2 YFSETQ. V lost 2 bases, J lost 5 bases, and 14 bases lay in between. This CDR3 contains 14 residues. The CDR3 DNA follows: TGCGCCAGCAGCTTTGCTCAAATTGGAGACGAGCAGTACTTC. Protein: CASSFAQIGDEQYF.

The J gene is TRBJ2-3, the V gene TRBV18; D unclear. Germline V gene sequence: CDR1 KGHSH, CDR2 LQKENI. The CDR3 is 14 amino acids. The V and J ends lost 2 bases and 2 bases respectively, with 8 bases between them. In DNA, the CDR3 is TGTGCCAGCTCACCAAGCTTCCCCACAGATACGCAGTATTTT. It codes for CASSPSFPTDTQYF.

In this sample, this clone turned up a few times. The V gene is TRBV6-5, the J gene TRBJ2-2; D is possibly TRBD2 (7 bases). The CDR3 has 14 amino acids. Germline V gives CDR1 MNHEY, CDR2 SVGAGI. V lost 2 bases, J lost 7 bases, and 11 bases lay in between. The DNA for the CDR3 is TGTGCCAGCAGTTACGGGGGGGCGGGCGGGGAGCTGTTTTTT. This sequence encodes CASSYGGAGGELFF.

The chain recombines TRBV7-2 with TRBJ1-5, with TRBD1 matching 7 bases. The CDR3 is 13 amino acids. V was pared by 5 bases and J by 5 bases, with 3 bases of the junction left unmatched. Per germline, CDR1 SGHTA and CDR2 FQGNSA. The CDR3 region has the DNA TGTGCCAGCAGCATCAGGGGGGATCAGCCCCAGCATTTT. Its protein is CASSIRGDQPQHF.

The CDR3 region has the DNA TGTGCCAGCAGTCGTTCAGGGGACTCTGGAAACACCATATATTTT. It codes for CASSRSGDSGNTIYF. The genes are TRBV25-1 and TRBJ1-3; perhaps TRBD1 as D (6 bases). Germline CDR1 is MGHDK and CDR2 is SYGVNS. Trimming stripped 5 bases from V and 0 bases from J, with 11 bases between. CDR3 size: 15 residues.

The V call is TRBV19, the J call TRBJ2-1; a possible D gene is TRBD2 (6 bases). Germline V gives CDR1 LNHDA, CDR2 SQIVND (reference sequence). V lost 4 bases and J lost 0, with 10 bases in between. The CDR3 extends over 15 amino acids. CDR3 sequence (DNA): TGTGCCAGTAGTAGTAGGACTAACTCCTACAATGAGCAGTTCTTC. It codes for CASSSRTNSYNEQFF.

The gene calls are TRBV5-1 and TRBJ2-3; D may be TRBD1 (5 bases). CDR3 size: 14 residues. Germline-derived CDR1 and CDR2 are SGHRS and YFSETQ. Deletions cut 2 bases from V and 4 bases from J, with 11 bases between. CDR3 amino acids: CASSFVQGADTQYF. CDR3 DNA sequence: TGCGCCAGCAGCTTTGTCCAGGGCGCAGATACGCAGTATTTT.

This sequence joins TRBV25-1 and TRBJ2-1; 7 bases are a match to TRBD1. Germline V gene sequence: CDR1 MGHDK, CDR2 SYGVNS. There are 16 residues in the CDR3. Trimming cost V 1 base and J 4 bases; bases outside gene matches: 7. The CDR3 nucleotides read TGTGCCAGCAGTGAATTAGTCGGGACAGATTACAATGAGCAGTTCTTC. Translated: CASSELVGTDYNEQFF.

This clone appeared a single time. CDR3 DNA sequence: TGTGCCAGCAGTGAAGCACGGGAGTACTACAATGAGCAGTTCTTC. Amino acid sequence: CASSEAREYYNEQFF. This chain joins TRBV2 and TRBJ2-1, with D possibly TRBD2 on 6 matching bases. Germline V CDR1 and CDR2: SNHLY, FYNNEI. CDR3 length equals 15 residues. V lost 0 bases and J lost 3, with 9 bases in between. Supplemented by reference TRBV2 and TRBJ2-1, the full variable domain reads EPEVTQTPSHQVTQMGQEVILRCVPISNHLYFYWYRQILGQKVEFLVSFYNNEISEKSEIFDDQFSVERPDGSNFTLKIRSTKLEDSAMYFCASSEAREYYNEQFFGPGTRLTVL.